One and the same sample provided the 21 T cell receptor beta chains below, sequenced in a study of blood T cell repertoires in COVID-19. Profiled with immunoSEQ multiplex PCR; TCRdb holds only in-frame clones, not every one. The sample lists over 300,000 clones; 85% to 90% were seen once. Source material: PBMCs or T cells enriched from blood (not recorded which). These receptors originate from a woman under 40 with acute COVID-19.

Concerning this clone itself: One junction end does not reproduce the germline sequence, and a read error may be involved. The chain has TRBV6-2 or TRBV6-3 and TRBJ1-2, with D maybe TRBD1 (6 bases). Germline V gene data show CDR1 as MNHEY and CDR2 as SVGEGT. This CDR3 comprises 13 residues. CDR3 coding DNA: TGTGCCAGCAGTCACTCGACAGGTTCTGGCTACACCTTC. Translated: CASSHSTGSGYTF.

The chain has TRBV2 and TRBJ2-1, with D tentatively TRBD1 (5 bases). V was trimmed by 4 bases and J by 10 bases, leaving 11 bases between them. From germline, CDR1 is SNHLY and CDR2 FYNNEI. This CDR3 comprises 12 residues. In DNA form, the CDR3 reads TGTGCCAGCAGTGTAGGGGCCCCGGAGCAGTTCTTC. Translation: CASSVGAPEQFF.

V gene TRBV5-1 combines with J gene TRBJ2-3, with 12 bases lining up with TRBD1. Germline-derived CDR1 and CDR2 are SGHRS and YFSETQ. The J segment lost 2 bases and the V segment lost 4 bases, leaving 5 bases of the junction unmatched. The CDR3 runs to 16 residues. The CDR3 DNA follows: TGCGCCAGCAGCAAGGGACAGGGGGCTGCCACAGATACGCAGTATTTT. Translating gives CASSKGQGAATDTQYF.

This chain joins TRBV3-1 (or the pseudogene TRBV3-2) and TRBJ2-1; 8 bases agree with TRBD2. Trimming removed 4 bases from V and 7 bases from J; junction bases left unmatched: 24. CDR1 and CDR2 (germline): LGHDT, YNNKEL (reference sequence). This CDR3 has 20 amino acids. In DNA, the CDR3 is TGTGCCAGCAGCCGACTGGGCTCAAGGGTAGCGGGGCGTGTGGAGAATGAGCAGTTCTTC. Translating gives CASSRLGSRVAGRVENEQFF.

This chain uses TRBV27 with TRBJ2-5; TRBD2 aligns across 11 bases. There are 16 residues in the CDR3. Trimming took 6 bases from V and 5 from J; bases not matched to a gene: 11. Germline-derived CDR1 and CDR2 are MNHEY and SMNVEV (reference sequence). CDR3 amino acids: CASSFLAGGALETQYF. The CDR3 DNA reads TGTGCCAGCAGCTTTCTAGCGGGGGGCGCCCTCGAGACCCAGTACTTC.

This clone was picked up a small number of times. CDR3 sequence (DNA): TGCGCCAGCAGCCCCGGACTAGCGGGGGGCTCCACAGATACGCAGTATTTT. Translating it yields CASSPGLAGGSTDTQYF. V usage is TRBV5-1 and J usage is TRBJ2-3; 14 bases align to TRBD2. Per the germline V gene, CDR1 is SGHRS and CDR2 is YFSETQ. Trimming at V came to 4 bases and at J to 2 bases, leaving 6 bases not matched to a gene. CDR3 length equals 17 residues.

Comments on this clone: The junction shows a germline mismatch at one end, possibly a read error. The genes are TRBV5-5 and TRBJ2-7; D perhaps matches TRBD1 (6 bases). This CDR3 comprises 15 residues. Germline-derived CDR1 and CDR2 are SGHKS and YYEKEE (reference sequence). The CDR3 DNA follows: TGTGCCAGCAGCTCAGGGCCCGGGACATCCTTCGAGCAGTACTTC. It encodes CASSSGPGTSFEQYF.

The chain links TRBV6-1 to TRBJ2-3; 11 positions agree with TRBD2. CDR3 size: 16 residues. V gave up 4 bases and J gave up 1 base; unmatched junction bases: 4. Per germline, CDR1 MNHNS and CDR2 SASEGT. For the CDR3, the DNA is TGTGCCAGCAGTGCATCTAGCGGGGGGCGCACAGATACGCAGTATTTT. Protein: CASSASSGGRTDTQYF.

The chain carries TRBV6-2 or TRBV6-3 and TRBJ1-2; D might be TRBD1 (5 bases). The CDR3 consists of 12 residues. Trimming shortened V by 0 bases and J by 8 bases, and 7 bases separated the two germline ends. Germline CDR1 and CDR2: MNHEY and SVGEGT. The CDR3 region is CASSYSGLGYTF. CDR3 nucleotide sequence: TGTGCCAGCAGTTACTCGGGGCTCGGCTACACCTTC.

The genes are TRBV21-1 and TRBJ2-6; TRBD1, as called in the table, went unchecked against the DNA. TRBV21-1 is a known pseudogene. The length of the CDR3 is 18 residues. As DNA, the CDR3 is TGTGCCAGCAGCAAACCCGGCCAGGGGCCTACTGGGGCCAACGTCCTGACTTTC. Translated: CASSKPGQGPTGANVLTF.

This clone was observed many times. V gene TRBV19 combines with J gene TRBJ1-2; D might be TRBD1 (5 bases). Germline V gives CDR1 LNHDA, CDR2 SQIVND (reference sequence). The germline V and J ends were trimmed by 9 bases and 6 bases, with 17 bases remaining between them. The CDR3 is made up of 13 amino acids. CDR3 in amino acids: CARNGGDCDGYTF. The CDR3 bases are TGTGCCAGAAACGGAGGGGATTGTGATGGCTACACCTTC.

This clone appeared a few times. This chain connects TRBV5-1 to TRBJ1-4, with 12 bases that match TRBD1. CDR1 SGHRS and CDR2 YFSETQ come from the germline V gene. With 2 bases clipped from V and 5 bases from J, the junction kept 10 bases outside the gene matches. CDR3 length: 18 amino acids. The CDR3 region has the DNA TGCGCCAGCAGCTTCGGGACAGGGGGCGGGTATATCAATGAAAAACTGTTTTTT. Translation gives CASSFGTGGGYINEKLFF.

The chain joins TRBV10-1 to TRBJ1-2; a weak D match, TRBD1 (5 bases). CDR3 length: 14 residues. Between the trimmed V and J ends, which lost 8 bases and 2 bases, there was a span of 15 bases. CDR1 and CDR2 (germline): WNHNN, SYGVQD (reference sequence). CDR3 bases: TGCGCCAGCGCCTGCAGGGTAAGGAACTATGGCTACACCTTC. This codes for CASACRVRNYGYTF.

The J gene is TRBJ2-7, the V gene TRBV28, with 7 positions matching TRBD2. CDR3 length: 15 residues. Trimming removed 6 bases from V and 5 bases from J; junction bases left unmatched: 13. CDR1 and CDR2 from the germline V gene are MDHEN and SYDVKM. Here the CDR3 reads CASSPWGGYRDEQYF. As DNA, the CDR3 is TGTGCCAGCAGCCCCTGGGGGGGTTATAGGGACGAGCAGTACTTC.

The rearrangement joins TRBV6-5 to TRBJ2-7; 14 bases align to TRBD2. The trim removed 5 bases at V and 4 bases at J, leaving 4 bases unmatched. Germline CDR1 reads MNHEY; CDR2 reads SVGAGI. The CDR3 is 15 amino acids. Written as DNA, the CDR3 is TGTGCCAGCAGTCGGGGACTAGCGGGGGCATACGAGCAGTACTTC. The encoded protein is CASSRGLAGAYEQYF.

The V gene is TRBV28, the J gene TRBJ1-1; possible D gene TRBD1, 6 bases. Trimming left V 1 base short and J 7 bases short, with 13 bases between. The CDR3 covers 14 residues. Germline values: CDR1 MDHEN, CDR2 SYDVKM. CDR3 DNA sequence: TGTGCCAGCAGTTTATCCGGTCTCAGGGGTGAAGCTTTCTTT. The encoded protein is CASSLSGLRGEAFF. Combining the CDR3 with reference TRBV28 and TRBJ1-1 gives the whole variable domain DVKVTQSSRYLVKRTGEKVFLECVQDMDHENMFWYRQDPGLGLRLIYFSYDVKMKEKGDIPEGYSVSREKKERFSLILESASTNQTSMYLCASSLSGLRGEAFFGQGTRLTVV.

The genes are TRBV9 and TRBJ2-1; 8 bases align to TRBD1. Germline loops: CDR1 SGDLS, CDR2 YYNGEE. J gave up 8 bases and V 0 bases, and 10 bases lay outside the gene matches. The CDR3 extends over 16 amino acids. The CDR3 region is CASSVAPDRARDEQFF. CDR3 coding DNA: TGTGCCAGCAGCGTAGCGCCGGACAGGGCAAGGGATGAGCAGTTCTTC. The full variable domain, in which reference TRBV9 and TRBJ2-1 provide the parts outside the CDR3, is DSGVTQTPKHLITATGQRVTLRCSPRSGDLSVYWYQQSLDQGLQFLIQYYNGEERAKGNILERFSAQQFPDLHSELNLSSLELGDSALYFCASSVAPDRARDEQFFGPGTRLTVL.

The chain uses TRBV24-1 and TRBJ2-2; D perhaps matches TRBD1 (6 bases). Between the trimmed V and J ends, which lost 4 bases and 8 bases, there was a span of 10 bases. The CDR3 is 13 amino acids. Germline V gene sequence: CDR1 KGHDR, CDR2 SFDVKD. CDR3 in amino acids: CATSEAGTGELFF. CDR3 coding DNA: TGTGCCACCAGTGAAGCCGGGACAGGGGAGCTGTTTTTT.

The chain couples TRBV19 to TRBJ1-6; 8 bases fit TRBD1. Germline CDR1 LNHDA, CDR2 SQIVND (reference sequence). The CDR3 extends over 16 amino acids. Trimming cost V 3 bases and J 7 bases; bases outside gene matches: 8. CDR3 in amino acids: CASSISLNRGNSPLHF. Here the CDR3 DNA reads TGTGCCAGTAGTATTTCTTTAAACAGGGGGAATTCACCCCTCCACTTT.

Written as DNA, the CDR3 is TGTGCCAGCAGCCCCGTAGCGGGGGCCGCCTACGAGCAGTACTTC. This codes for CASSPVAGAAYEQYF. The chain is built from TRBV7-2 and TRBJ2-7; 9 bases fit TRBD2. This CDR3 has 15 amino acids. The V segment lost 5 bases and the J segment 2 bases; nucleotides outside the gene matches: 7. From germline, CDR1 is SGHTA and CDR2 FQGNSA. The whole variable domain, remainder taken from reference TRBV7-2 and TRBJ2-7, is GAGVSQSPSNKVTEKGKDVELRCDPISGHTALYWYRQSLGQGLEFLIYFQGNSAPDKSGLPSDRFSAERTGGSVSTLTIQRTQQEDSAVYLCASSPVAGAAYEQYFGPGTRLTVT.

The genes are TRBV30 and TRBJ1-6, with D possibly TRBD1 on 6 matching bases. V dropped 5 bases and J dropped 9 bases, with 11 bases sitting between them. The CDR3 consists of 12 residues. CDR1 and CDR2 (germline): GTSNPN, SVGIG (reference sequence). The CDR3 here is CAWDRMGSPLHF. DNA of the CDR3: TGTGCCTGGGACAGGATGGGTTCACCCCTCCACTTT.